This T cell receptor beta chain came from a study of blood T cell repertoires in COVID-19. About the study: Sites across the United States, Italy and Spain contributed samples from acute and convalescent COVID-19.

TCRdb's copy holds only in-frame clones and misses some; the assay was immunoSEQ multiplex PCR. This table holds 26,000 or so clones, about nine tenths found once. This CDR3 has 14 amino acids. Germline CDR1 reads MNHEY; CDR2 reads SVGAGI. V was pared by 6 bases and J by 2 bases, with 11 bases between. J is TRBJ1-3 and V is TRBV6-5; a weak D match, TRBD1 (6 bases). The sequence was collected from a man between 60 and 75 years old with active COVID-19. The sequenced sample was peripheral blood. The CDR3 region has the DNA TGTGCCAGCAGGAAAACAGGGACTGGAAACACCATATATTTT. Its protein product is CASRKTGTGNTIYF.